Below, one T cell receptor beta chain is given with its context. This entry comes from a study of T-cell memory formation after mild COVID-19. Overall study context: Each donor largely had its own TCR clusters.

MiXCR, run by TCRdb on the 5' RACE reads, gives a single entry per CDR3 protein. The sample consists of 470,000 or so distinct CDR3 sequences, about 20% of them appearing once. Trimming removed 3 bases at V and 5 bases at J, with 14 bases between. CDR1 is LNHDA and CDR2 is SQIVND in the germline V gene (reference sequence). The CDR3 runs to 14 residues. This rearrangement joins TRBV19 to TRBJ2-7; TRBD2 is a possible D gene (6 bases). This sequence originates from an adult woman who had mild COVID-19 (a few samples of this study predate the infection). Cell type and time point are not known. The specimen was PBMCs or a T cell subset sorted from them (not recorded which). The CDR3 loop reads CASSMSGSVHEQYF. CDR3 DNA sequence: TGTGCCAGTAGTATGTCCGGGAGCGTCCACGAGCAGTACTTC.